The 20 T cell receptor beta chains presented below share a single source sample, sequenced in a study of shared clonotypes between healthy human individuals. TCRdb keeps only in-frame clones here, not all; method: immunoSEQ multiplex PCR. The sample shows 2,500,000 or so clones, 90% to 95% of them seen only once. The sequencing sample was made of naive CD4+ T cells sorted from blood. Subset specified: CD45RA+ positively selected. Every receptor here comes from a young man in good health.

About this clone itself: The same CDR3 can be traced to other DNA sequences in this sample. The chain joins TRBV10-3 to TRBJ1-1, with D hard to call. This CDR3 has 14 residues. Germline values: CDR1 ENHRY, CDR2 SYGVKD. V dropped 0 bases and J dropped 0 bases, with 5 bases sitting between them. The CDR3 DNA sequence: TGTGCCATCAGTGAGTCCGGGTTGAACACTGAAGCTTTCTTT. Translation: CAISESGLNTEAFF.

The chain uses TRBV7-2 and TRBJ2-3, with TRBD2 matching 7 bases. V lost 3 bases and J lost 6; bases outside the gene matches: 9. This CDR3 is 15 amino acids long. From germline, CDR1 is SGHTA and CDR2 FQGNSA. The CDR3 sequence: CASSFSGLGADTQYF. CDR3 nucleotide sequence: TGTGCCAGCAGCTTTTCCGGACTAGGGGCGGATACGCAGTATTTT.

This chain connects TRBV4-3 to TRBJ1-4; 7 bases match TRBD1. The CDR3 extends over 16 amino acids. Germline V gene data show CDR1 as LGHNA and CDR2 as YSLEER. The trim removed 1 base at V and 5 bases at J, leaving 7 bases unmatched. The CDR3 loop reads CASSQVTGTVNEKLFF. In DNA, the CDR3 is TGCGCCAGCAGCCAAGTAACGGGGACAGTGAATGAAAAACTGTTTTTT.

This sequence joins TRBV10-3 and TRBJ1-1, with a tentative D call TRBD1 (6 bases). This CDR3 is built from 14 residues. CDR1 and CDR2 from the germline V gene are ENHRY and SYGVKD. V was pared by 7 bases and J by 3 bases, with 15 bases between. The CDR3 nucleotides read TGTGCCATCACCAAGGATTACAGGGACACTGAAGCTTTCTTT. Its protein is CAITKDYRDTEAFF.

This chain links TRBV11-2 with TRBJ2-2; D assignment may be TRBD1 or TRBD2 (7 bases each). The CDR3 loop spans 15 amino acids. Germline CDR1 SGHAT, CDR2 FQNNGV. V gave up 8 bases and J gave up 3 bases, with 16 bases separating them. CDR3 sequence reads: CASRKGGGYTGELFF. DNA of the CDR3: TGTGCCAGCCGGAAGGGAGGGGGCTACACCGGGGAGCTGTTTTTT.

The count of this clone is one. The rearrangement links TRBV5-4 to TRBJ1-4; TRBD1 aligns across 10 bases. Looked up from germline, CDR1 is SGHNT and CDR2 is YYREEE (reference sequence). V was pared by 4 bases and J by 4 bases, with 7 bases of the junction left unmatched. The CDR3 is 16 amino acids. The CDR3 reads CASSASTGGRNEKLFF. DNA for the CDR3: TGTGCCAGCAGCGCCTCGACAGGGGGCCGTAATGAAAAACTGTTTTTT. Full variable domain (missing parts from reference TRBV5-4 and TRBJ1-4): ETGVTQSPTHLIKTRGQQVTLRCSSQSGHNTVSWYQQALGQGPQFIFQYYREEENGRGNFPPRFSGLQFPNYSSELNVNALELDDSALYLCASSASTGGRNEKLFFGSGTQLSVL.

J is TRBJ2-1 and V is TRBV19; the match to TRBD2 covers 14 bases. The germline V gene has CDR1 LNHDA and CDR2 SQIVND (reference sequence). The CDR3 totals 17 residues. Losses at the gene ends were 4 bases for V and 3 bases for J; bases not matched to a gene: 5. CDR3 loop: CASSTRLAGGIYNEQFF. The CDR3 coding sequence is TGTGCCAGTAGTACCCGACTAGCGGGAGGGATCTACAATGAGCAGTTCTTC.

The V call is TRBV7-2, the J call TRBJ2-3, with D unclear. This CDR3 is 16 amino acids long. Per germline, CDR1 SGHTA and CDR2 FQGNSA. Trimming took 3 bases from V and 0 from J, leaving 13 bases between them. CDR3 residues: CASSFPPLLSTDTQYF. The DNA of the CDR3 is TGTGCCAGCAGCTTTCCCCCACTACTTAGCACAGATACGCAGTATTTT.

V gene TRBV28 combines with J gene TRBJ1-2, with 7 bases fitting TRBD1. The CDR3 is 14 residues long. The germline CDR1 and CDR2 sequences are MDHEN and SYDVKM. With V trimmed by 6 bases and J by 2 bases, 6 bases remained unmatched. CDR3 sequence (DNA): TGTGCCAGCAGCGCAGGGGGTTCGAACTATGGCTACACCTTC. This gives the protein CASSAGGSNYGYTF.

The chain uses TRBV7-2 and TRBJ2-1; 14 nucleotides align to TRBD2. CDR1 and CDR2 (germline): SGHTA, FQGNSA. The V gene end was trimmed by 5 bases and the J gene end by 9 bases; junction bases not matched to a gene: 3. The CDR3 extends over 14 amino acids. CDR3 residues: CASSTGLAGAEQFF. The CDR3 coding sequence is TGTGCCAGCAGCACGGGACTAGCGGGAGCTGAGCAGTTCTTC.

This clone was detected only a few times. V gene TRBV19 combines with J gene TRBJ1-1; 9 bases fit TRBD1. Germline V gives CDR1 LNHDA, CDR2 SQIVND (reference sequence). The ends lost 5 bases at V and 10 bases at J; junction bases unmatched: 5. CDR3 length: 12 amino acids. This CDR3 reads CASSGTGRAAFF. CDR3 DNA sequence: TGTGCCAGTAGTGGGACAGGGAGAGCAGCTTTCTTT.

A single count supports this clone. This sequence joins TRBV5-4 and TRBJ2-5, with D possibly matching TRBD2 (5 bases). Trimming shortened V by 4 bases and J by 4 bases, and 17 bases separated the two germline ends. Germline V gene lookup returns CDR1 SGHNT and CDR2 YYREEE (reference sequence). The CDR3 spans 15 residues. The CDR3: CASSKTSLWGETQYF. The CDR3 DNA follows: TGTGCCAGCAGCAAAACTAGTTTGTGGGGAGAGACCCAGTACTTC.

The rearrangement joins TRBV7-2 to TRBJ1-1; D remains unclear. With 2 bases removed from V and 10 bases from J, the gap between germline ends came to 2 bases. The germline V gene encodes CDR1 SGHTA and CDR2 FQGNSA. The CDR3 spans 9 residues. CDR3: CASSLPAFF. The CDR3 DNA reads TGTGCCAGCAGCTTACCAGCTTTCTTT.

This rearrangement joins TRBV2 to TRBJ1-5; the match to TRBD1 covers 9 bases. CDR3 size: 14 residues. Germline V CDR1 and CDR2: SNHLY, FYNNEI. V lost 4 bases to trimming and J lost 4 bases; unmatched junction nucleotides: 2. CDR3 protein: CASSGTGVNQPQHF. CDR3 DNA sequence: TGTGCCAGCAGTGGGACAGGGGTTAATCAGCCCCAGCATTTT.

In its sample, this clone was seen once. Sequence at one end of the junction differs from germline and may be a read error. The chain links TRBV29-1 to TRBJ1-1, with D possibly matching TRBD1 (5 bases). The CDR3 loop spans 13 amino acids. Per germline, CDR1 SQVTM and CDR2 ANQGSEA. This CDR3 is CSAETGTYTEAFF. In DNA, the CDR3 is TGCAGCGCTGAAACCGGGACTTACACTGAAGCTTTCTTT.

This chain joins TRBV6-5 and TRBJ1-4; TRBD1 matches at 8 bases. Trimming cost V 4 bases and J 7 bases; bases outside gene matches: 8. Germline V gene data show CDR1 as MNHEY and CDR2 as SVGAGI. The CDR3 contains 15 residues. DNA for the CDR3: TGTGCCAGCAGTTCGCAGGGGGCGGGGAGTGAAAAACTGTTTTTT. It translates to CASSSQGAGSEKLFF.

The genes are TRBV5-1 and TRBJ1-1; weak D call: TRBD1 (6 bases). This CDR3 comprises 14 residues. CDR1 is SGHRS, CDR2 YFSETQ, per germline. Deletions cut 8 bases from V and 1 base from J, with 15 bases between. The CDR3 coding sequence is TGCGCCAGTTATCCGGGACAACAGAACACTGAAGCTTTCTTT. Translating it yields CASYPGQQNTEAFF.

Note on this clone: The same CDR3 also results from other DNA sequences found in this sample. The chain is built from TRBV11-2 and TRBJ1-4; D unclear. Germline CDR1 and CDR2: SGHAT and FQNNGV. This CDR3 region has 15 residues. The V gene lost 1 base and the J gene lost 4 bases, with 10 bases spanning the gap. CDR3 region: CASSLGARSNEKLFF. DNA for the CDR3: TGTGCCAGCAGCTTAGGGGCCAGAAGTAATGAAAAACTGTTTTTT.

CDR3 DNA: TGTGCCAGCAGTTCCCCCTCGAGGGGTAACTACGAGCAGTACTTC. This gives the protein CASSSPSRGNYEQYF. The chain carries TRBV6-5 and TRBJ2-7; D assignment may be TRBD1 or TRBD2 (5 bases each). Deletions cut 4 bases from V and 3 bases from J, with 16 bases between. CDR1 and CDR2 (germline): MNHEY, SVGAGI. The CDR3 has 15 residues.

The CDR3 is CASSYGGFYNEQFF. The CDR3 DNA reads TGTGCCAGCAGTTACGGTGGGTTCTACAATGAGCAGTTCTTC. The V and J genes are TRBV6-6 and TRBJ2-1; D gene uncertain. The germline V gene encodes CDR1 MNHNY and CDR2 SVGAGI (reference sequence). With 2 bases removed from V and 3 bases from J, the gap between germline ends came to 8 bases. This CDR3 has 14 amino acids.